The sequence of this T cell receptor (beta chain) was determined in a study of blood T cell repertoires in COVID-19 (dated by TCRdb to 2020 to 2021). Regarding the study in general: The collaborator samples originated in the United States, Italy and Spain and spanned the acute and convalescent phases of COVID-19. The prospective study material was composed of cDNA or gDNA derived from T cells, B-cell-depleted T cells, or PBMCs. Subjects who had been exposed to COVID-19, were actively infected with it, or had recovered from it provided the deeply sampled blood TCRbeta repertoires that made up the dataset. The repertoires were made available in a free public database intended to serve as a resource for research on the immune response to SARS-CoV-2. Samples came from the ongoing ImmuneRACE study (first 160 participants) plus 1,254 subjects from 6 global collaborators. A de-identified subject ID, COVID-19 status, age in years and sex were almost always included in the sample metadata. HLA class I and class II types, where available, came from metadata supplied by the sample provider rather than from assay-based typing. Overall results and qualifications from the work: The amount of clinical and demographic metadata varied by source and participant and was provided uncurated.

The CDR3 goes from the cysteine to the phenylalanine over 17 residues. The CDR3 DNA has 51 bases and is translated from base 1. Trimming takes 3 bases off V and 5 bases off J; junction bases not matched to a gene: 8. The germline V gene (reference sequence) provides CDR1 SEHNR and CDR2 FQNEAQ. TCRbeta CDR3 regions were amplified from genomic DNA using the immunoSEQ Assay, a bias-controlled multiplex PCR. Under the source paper's analysis protocol: Within the assay, amplification of reference gene primers was used to estimate how many nucleated cells each sample contained. To quantify the absolute abundance of each unique TCRbeta CDR3 rearrangement, sequence reads were collapsed and filtered. For each sample, productive Simpson clonality was calculated by taking the square root of Simpson's diversity index across productive rearrangements. The table comes from immuneACCESS by way of TCRdb, which keeps in-frame sequences with V and J called. Part of the clones is missing from these tables; in studies checked, under half for an unresolved V gene and the rest for unknown reasons. Clone size and V and J calls were adopted from that table, with D and trimming inferred from the DNA. For this sample the table gives 100,000 to 150,000 clones, of which about 80% were detected only once. The ten largest clones capture 12% of the sample.

Whole blood was collected in K2EDTA tubes by collaborating institutions according to the institutions' own protocols. Collaborator samples were shipped for TCRbeta analysis as frozen whole blood, isolated PBMCs, or DNA extracted from either sample type. This clone has only a few counts. There is no known antigen for this receptor. The sample holds no much larger clone one base away, and base qualities are not on file. Material: peripheral blood. The rearranged segments are TRBV7-9 and TRBJ2-5; 14 bases in the junction line up with TRBD2. This clonotype originated in a man aged 55-75 years with acute or convalescent COVID-19. The nucleotides read TGTGCCAGCAGCTTTGGGACTAGCGGGGGAGGTTACGAGACCCAGTACTTC. Its translation reads: CASSFGTSGGGYETQYF.